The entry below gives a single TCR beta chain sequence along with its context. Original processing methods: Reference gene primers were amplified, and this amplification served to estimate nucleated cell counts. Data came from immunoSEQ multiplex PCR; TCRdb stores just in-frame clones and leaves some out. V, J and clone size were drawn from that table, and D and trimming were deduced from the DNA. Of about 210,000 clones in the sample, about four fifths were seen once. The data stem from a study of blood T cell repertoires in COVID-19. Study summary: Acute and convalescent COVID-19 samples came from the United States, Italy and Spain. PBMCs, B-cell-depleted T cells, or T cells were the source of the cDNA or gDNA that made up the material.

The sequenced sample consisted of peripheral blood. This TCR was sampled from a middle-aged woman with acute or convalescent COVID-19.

The CDR3 sequence: CASSEGVAGYTQYF. The CDR3 nucleotides are TGCGCCAGCAGCGAGGGGGTAGCGGGCTATACGCAGTATTTT. The V call is TRBV5-1, the J call TRBJ2-3, with a weak D call TRBD2 (7 bases). This CDR3 is 14 amino acids long. V lost 4 bases and J 7 bases, leaving 16 bases between the germline ends. The germline V gene encodes CDR1 SGHRS and CDR2 YFSETQ. The variable domain in full, with the rest retrieved from reference TRBV5-1 and TRBJ2-3, is KAGVTQTPRYLIKTRGQQVTLSCSPISGHRSVSWYQQTPGQGLQFLFEYFSETQRNKGNFPGRFSGRQFSNSRSEMNVSTLELGDSALYLCASSEGVAGYTQYFGPGTRLTVL.